The 20 T cell receptor beta chains below were found in one sample sequenced in a study of patients with pleural tuberculosis. TCRdb reanalysed the reads using MiXCR and keeps one entry per CDR3 protein. The table lists about 50,000 distinct CDR3 sequences, around 7% of them singletons. The source of these receptors is a human donor with pleural tuberculosis.

This clonotype was counted ten times or more. The chain carries TRBV7-2 and TRBJ2-3; the D is unclear. Looked up from germline, CDR1 is SGHTA and CDR2 is FQGNSA. Between the trimmed V and J ends, which lost 3 bases and 2 bases, there was a span of 9 bases. The CDR3 has 14 residues. The DNA of the CDR3 is TGTGCCAGCAGCTTCGCTCGACACACAGATACGCAGTATTTT. Residues: CASSFARHTDTQYF.

V and J are TRBV11-2 and TRBJ2-6, with D hard to call. The V gene's germline CDR1 is SGHAT and CDR2 FQNNGV. Trimming removed 1 base at V and 12 bases at J, with 13 bases between. The CDR3 is 14 residues long. CDR3 coding DNA: TGTGCCAGCAGCTTAGTCGCAGGCTCATCCGTCCTGACTTTC. It is translated as CASSLVAGSSVLTF.

The table lists this clonotype with many counts. The chain uses TRBV28 and TRBJ2-7; TRBD1 matches at 9 bases. With V trimmed by 3 bases and J by 5 bases, 5 bases remained unmatched. This CDR3 region has 14 residues. Germline-derived CDR1 and CDR2 are MDHEN and SYDVKM. The CDR3 DNA reads TGTGCCAGCAGTTTCCGGACAGGGGTCCACGAGCAGTACTTC. The encoded protein is CASSFRTGVHEQYF.

The chain employs TRBV11-2 and TRBJ2-3; D unclear. Germline lookup yields CDR1 SGHAT and CDR2 FQNNGV. Deletions cut 5 bases from V and 2 bases from J, with 11 bases between. CDR3 length: 14 residues. As DNA, the CDR3 is TGTGCCAGCAGCCCTGCGGCGAACACAGATACGCAGTATTTT. Its protein product is CASSPAANTDTQYF.

To note about this clonotype: A much larger clone differs by one base, so this may be a read error. The gene calls are TRBV7-9 and TRBJ1-2; 7 bases match TRBD1. CDR3 length: 11 residues. Germline loops: CDR1 SEHNR, CDR2 FQNEAQ (reference sequence). V shed 4 bases, J shed 13 bases, and the junction held 6 bases outside the gene matches. Here the CDR3 reads CASSSTGKGTF. CDR3 nucleotide sequence: TGTGCCAGCAGCTCGACAGGGAAAGGCACCTTC.

This clonotype was detected ten times or more. This chain joins TRBV28 and TRBJ2-1, with TRBD2 as a possible D gene (5 bases). Trimming took off 4 bases at V and 12 bases at J, with 10 bases between the two ends. CDR1 and CDR2 (germline): MDHEN, SYDVKM. This CDR3 contains 11 residues. The DNA of the CDR3 is TGTGCCAGCAGTTCTAGCAGATTGCAGTTCTTC. This encodes CASSSSRLQFF.

In its sample, this clonotype was seen a few times. The chain carries TRBV5-4 and TRBJ1-2, with D perhaps TRBD1 (6 bases). The V end lost 1 base, the J end lost 4 bases, and 14 bases lay between the germline ends. The CDR3 loop spans 15 amino acids. Germline V gene lookup returns CDR1 SGHNT and CDR2 YYREEE (reference sequence). For the CDR3, the DNA is TGTGCCAGCAGCTTGTATACGGACAGCATCTATGGCTACACCTTC. Protein product: CASSLYTDSIYGYTF.

This clonotype was found many times. This sequence joins TRBV11-2 and TRBJ1-1; the D gene is possibly TRBD1 (5 bases). V lost 1 base and J 1 base, leaving 10 bases between the germline ends. The CDR3 runs 15 residues. Germline CDR1 and CDR2: SGHAT and FQNNGV. The CDR3 sequence: CASSLGGRANTEAFF. As DNA, the CDR3 is TGTGCCAGCAGCTTAGGTGGCAGGGCGAACACTGAAGCTTTCTTT.

A few counts support this clonotype. V and J are TRBV19 and TRBJ1-1; 8 nucleotides line up with TRBD1. CDR1 is LNHDA and CDR2 is SQIVND in the germline V gene (reference sequence). The CDR3 extends over 17 amino acids. Losses at the gene ends were 4 bases for V and 1 base for J; bases not matched to a gene: 11. The CDR3 loop reads CASSKGKSGTGNTEAFF. DNA for the CDR3: TGTGCCAGTAGTAAGGGTAAGTCCGGGACAGGGAACACTGAAGCTTTCTTT.

With regard to this clonotype: A much larger clone lies one base from this, so it may be a read error. CDR3 nucleotides: TGCGCCAGCAGCTTGGTAGCTGGTGTTTTTACTGAAGCTTTCTTT. Translation: CASSLVAGVFTEAFF. The V gene is TRBV5-1, the J gene TRBJ1-1; D unclear. V shed 0 bases and J shed 5 bases, with 14 bases lying between them. CDR1 is SGHRS and CDR2 is YFSETQ in the germline V gene. The CDR3 length is 15 residues.

This clonotype was observed at least ten times. The chain carries TRBV6-1 and TRBJ2-7, with D hard to call. The CDR3 has 14 residues. Looked up from germline, CDR1 is MNHNS and CDR2 is SASEGT. Trimming stripped 6 bases from V and 2 bases from J, with 14 bases between. CDR3: CASSPRGGTYEQYV. The CDR3 DNA reads TGTGCCAGCAGCCCACGTGGCGGCACCTACGAGCAGTACGTC.

Comments on this clonotype: This may be a read error, as it is one base from a much larger clone. The V gene is TRBV20-1, the J gene TRBJ2-5, with 8 bases identical to TRBD2. The CDR3 extends over 12 amino acids. Looked up from germline, CDR1 is DFQATT and CDR2 is SNEGSKA (reference sequence). The CDR3 DNA follows: TGCAGTACTTCCGGGGGGGAAGAGACCCAGCACTTC. Translation gives CSTSGGEETQHF.

This clonotype was found many times. The rearrangement joins TRBV6-1 to TRBJ2-7; 9 positions agree with TRBD2. Germline V gives CDR1 MNHNS, CDR2 SASEGT. V lost 5 bases, J lost 2 bases, and 4 bases stayed unmatched. The CDR3 spans 14 residues. The CDR3: CASSMGLAPYEQYV. CDR3 in DNA: TGTGCCAGCAGTATGGGACTAGCTCCCTACGAGCAGTACGTC.

At least ten counts were recorded for this clonotype. V and J are TRBV27 and TRBJ1-5; D is possibly TRBD1 (6 bases). The CDR3 has 15 amino acids. Germline V gives CDR1 MNHEY, CDR2 SMNVEV (reference sequence). V was pared by 4 bases and J by 1 base, with 11 bases between. The CDR3 DNA reads TGTGCCAGCAGTTCCGGGACACTAAGCAATCAGCCCCAGCATTTT. Amino acids: CASSSGTLSNQPQHF.

This clonotype was detected many times. The chain is built from TRBV20-1 and TRBJ1-2; perhaps TRBD1 as D (5 bases). This CDR3 is built from 13 residues. Germline-derived CDR1 and CDR2 are DFQATT and SNEGSKA (reference sequence). V was clipped by 6 bases and J by 6 bases, with 17 bases between them. The CDR3 sequence is CSAKPDIHHGYTF. The CDR3 DNA reads as TGCAGTGCAAAACCGGACATCCATCATGGCTACACCTTC.

This clonotype was found many times. The J gene is TRBJ1-6, the V gene TRBV19, with D perhaps matching TRBD1 (5 bases). CDR3 size: 15 residues. CDR1 LNHDA and CDR2 SQIVND come from the germline V gene (reference sequence). The ends were cut back, 8 bases at V and 6 bases at J, with 17 bases in the middle. The CDR3, as DNA: TGTGCCAGTGATGATTCGGGACGGCCTAATTCACCCCTCCACTTT. It codes for CASDDSGRPNSPLHF.

The table lists this clonotype with a few counts. This chain connects TRBV4-2 to TRBJ1-2, with D perhaps matching TRBD1 (6 bases). The CDR3 sequence is 15 residues long. V was pared by 5 bases and J by 0 bases, with 13 bases between. Germline CDR1 LGHNA, CDR2 YNFKEQ. As DNA, the CDR3 is TGTGCCAGCAGCACCGGACAGCCTACTAACTATGGCTACACCTTC. Encoded protein: CASSTGQPTNYGYTF.

This clonotype occurred many times. J is TRBJ2-3 and V is TRBV27; 9 bases are shared with TRBD2. V shed 1 base and J 0 bases; nucleotides not matched to a gene: 8. CDR1 is MNHEY and CDR2 is SMNVEV in the germline V gene (reference sequence). The CDR3 is made up of 18 amino acids. As DNA, the CDR3 is TGTGCCAGCAGTTTATTTAGCGGGAGTTACCATAGCACAGATACGCAGTATTTT. Translated, it gives CASSLFSGSYHSTDTQYF.

The chain uses TRBV13 and TRBJ2-1; 7 bases fit TRBD1. The CDR3 length is 12 residues. Germline V gene lookup returns CDR1 PRHDT and CDR2 FYEKMQ (reference sequence). Germline trimming cut 3 bases from V and 15 bases from J; bases unmatched to any gene: 8. CDR3 protein: CASSLGTATPFF. The DNA of the CDR3 is TGTGCCAGCAGCTTGGGGACAGCCACCCCGTTCTTC.

Points on this clonotype: Possible read error: a much larger clone is one base away. The gene calls are TRBV3-1 and TRBJ1-3, with 7 bases aligning to TRBD1. Germline V gives CDR1 LGHDT, CDR2 YNNKEL (reference sequence). The CDR3 is 15 amino acids. The CDR3 DNA is TGTGTCAGCAGCACGACAGGGATCTCTGGAAACACCATATATTTT. Amino acids: CVSSTTGISGNTIYF.